The 30 T cell receptor beta chains below were found in one sample sequenced in a study of T cell clonality in common variable immunodeficiency. Produced via immunoSEQ multiplex PCR; TCRdb's table is partial and in-frame only. This repertoire holds over 35,000 clones, and none appear only once. The specimen was peripheral blood mononuclear cells. These receptors were taken from a person aged 18 to 75 in good health.

The sample holds many counts of this clone. From the germline J gene comes the end of the CDR3, since the read stops 3 residues before it. J is TRBJ1-1 and V is TRBV5-1; perhaps TRBD1 as D (6 bases). There are 14 residues in the CDR3. The V gene lost 1 base and the J gene lost 4 bases, with 11 bases spanning the gap. Germline V lookup: CDR1 SGHRS, CDR2 YFSETQ. This CDR3 is CASSLLRGTTEAFF. The sequenced CDR3 bases are TGCGCCAGCAGCTTGTTGAGGGGGACCACTGAA. The full variable domain, completed using reference TRBV5-1 and TRBJ1-1, is KAGVTQTPRYLIKTRGQQVTLSCSPISGHRSVSWYQQTPGQGLQFLFEYFSETQRNKGNFPGRFSGRQFSNSRSEMNVSTLELGDSALYLCASSLLRGTTEAFFGQGTRLTVV.

About this clone itself: Read data end 3 residues before the CDR3 end; the end is taken from the germline J gene. The chain carries TRBV11-1 and TRBJ2-7; 7 nucleotides agree with TRBD1. CDR3 size: 14 residues. CDR1 is SGHAT, CDR2 FQDESV, per germline (reference sequence). Losses at the gene ends were 2 bases for V and 4 bases for J; bases not matched to a gene: 5. Incomplete CDR3 DNA: TGTGCCAGCAGCTTAAGGGCAGGGGGATACGAG. Translation gives CASSLRAGGYE. The whole CDR3 is CASSLRAGGYEQYF.

This clone was seen ten or more times. The read ends 3 residues before the CDR3 terminus; that terminus is restored from the germline J gene. The chain links TRBV7-2 to TRBJ1-2; D call uncertain. Germline values: CDR1 SGHTA, CDR2 FQGNSA. The CDR3 totals 15 residues. V gave up 1 base and J gave up 4 bases, with 13 bases separating them. The CDR3: CASSLVGSGSYGYTF. CDR3 DNA, as far as it was read: TGTGCCAGCAGCTTAGTTGGGAGCGGGAGCTATGGC. The variable domain in full, completed from reference TRBV7-2 and TRBJ1-2, reads GAGVSQSPSNKVTEKGKDVELRCDPISGHTALYWYRQSLGQGLEFLIYFQGNSAPDKSGLPSDRFSAERTGGSVSTLTIQRTQQEDSAVYLCASSLVGSGSYGYTFGSGTRLTVV.

This clone was found many times. The CDR3 is cut off 3 residues early in the read; its end comes from the germline J gene. This chain connects TRBV11-2 to TRBJ2-7, with D maybe TRBD1 (6 bases). The germline V gene encodes CDR1 SGHAT and CDR2 FQNNGV. The V end was cut by 7 bases, the J end by 0 bases, with 13 bases between. This CDR3 has 14 amino acids. The covered CDR3 bases are TGTGCCAGCAACCGGGACATGAGCTCCTACGAG. This translates into CASNRDMSSYE. The whole CDR3 protein is CASNRDMSSYEQYF.

This clone was detected ten times or more. The read ends 3 residues early relative to the CDR3; the germline J gene fills the gap. The rearrangement joins TRBV11-3 to TRBJ2-2; D tentatively reads TRBD1 or TRBD2 (5 bases each). Trimming took off 5 bases at V and 7 bases at J, with 14 bases between the two ends. The length of the CDR3 is 14 residues. In germline, CDR1 is SGHNT, CDR2 YENEEA. The CDR3 loop reads CASSQRGRNGELFF. Incomplete CDR3 DNA: TGTGCCAGCAGCCAGAGGGGAAGGAACGGGGAG.

Ten or more counts support this clone. The read stops 3 residues short of the end of the CDR3; the missing end is completed from the germline J gene. The gene calls are TRBV7-9 and TRBJ2-7; D gene unclear. The V gene's germline CDR1 is SEHNR and CDR2 FQNEAQ (reference sequence). The CDR3 runs to 13 residues. Trimming took off 5 bases at V and 6 bases at J, with 14 bases between the two ends. The sequenced part of the CDR3 DNA is TGTGCCAGCAGCACAGACGGCCTCGGCGAG. It translates to CASSTDGLGE. The entire CDR3 sequence reads CASSTDGLGEQYF.

At least ten counts were recorded for this clone. Coverage ceases 3 residues before the CDR3 finishes, and the germline J gene fills in the end. This sequence joins TRBV11-3 and TRBJ2-6; D is uncertain. The V end lost 3 bases, the J end lost 0 bases, and 6 bases lay between the germline ends. This CDR3 has 15 amino acids. Germline CDR1 SGHNT, CDR2 YENEEA. Partial CDR3 DNA: TGTGCCAGCAGCTTCCAGTACTCTGGGGCCAACGTC. Protein sequence: CASSFQYSGANV. In full, the CDR3 is CASSFQYSGANVLTF. The full variable domain, with the rest looked up from reference TRBV11-3 and TRBJ2-6, is EAGVVQSPRYKIIEKKQPVAFWCNPISGHNTLYWYLQNLGQGPELLIRYENEEAVDDSQLPKDRFSAERLKGVDSTLKIQPAELGDSAVYLCASSFQYSGANVLTFGAGSRLTVL.

This clone was observed many times. Read data end 3 residues before the CDR3 end; the end is taken from the germline J gene. This chain links TRBV6-1 with TRBJ1-3; tentative D call: TRBD1 (5 bases). The ends were cut back, 3 bases at V and 2 bases at J, with 5 bases in the middle. Germline V gene sequence: CDR1 MNHNS, CDR2 SASEGT. The CDR3 length is 13 residues. Partial CDR3 DNA: TGTGCCAGCAGTGACAGGGCTGGAAACACC. Translating it yields CASSDRAGNT. The entire CDR3 protein is CASSDRAGNTIYF.

This clone showed up many times. The read ends 3 residues shy of where the CDR3 ends; the end is completed using the germline J gene. V usage is TRBV28 and J usage is TRBJ2-5; perhaps TRBD1 as D (5 bases). Germline V gene lookup returns CDR1 MDHEN and CDR2 SYDVKM. The V and J ends lost 4 bases and 6 bases respectively, with 12 bases between them. The CDR3 loop spans 13 amino acids. The covered CDR3 bases are TGTGCCAGCAGTTCTGGACATCTTCAGACC. Its protein is CASSSGHLQT. From start to end, the CDR3 is CASSSGHLQTQYF.

This clone was seen many times. The CDR3 extends 3 residues past the end of the read, so its final part is completed from the germline J gene. The chain recombines TRBV19 with TRBJ1-2; 10 bases line up with TRBD1. The CDR3 length is 19 residues. The germline V gene has CDR1 LNHDA and CDR2 SQIVND (reference sequence). Unmatched junction bases numbered 23, after V lost 7 bases and J lost 6 bases. CDR3 bases read: TGTGCCAGTACCACCACGCGACGGGGGACAGGGGCTAGTGTCAATGGC. It translates to CASTTTRRGTGASVNG. The whole CDR3 protein reads CASTTTRRGTGASVNGYTF.

In its sample, this clone was seen many times. The sequence runs out 3 residues before the end of the CDR3; the remainder is reconstructed from the germline J gene. The rearrangement uses TRBV3-1 (or the pseudogene TRBV3-2) and TRBJ1-1; 7 bases map to TRBD1. Germline V CDR1 and CDR2: LGHDT, YNNKEL (reference sequence). The CDR3 length is 13 residues. V lost 4 bases and J lost 5; bases outside the gene matches: 4. The sequenced CDR3 bases are TGTGCCAGCAGCCGACAGGGAAAAACTGAA. Amino acids: CASSRQGKTE. The full CDR3 protein is CASSRQGKTEAFF.

By sample fraction, this clone is medium-sized. The DNA ends 3 residues before the CDR3 does, and the rest of the CDR3 is filled in from the germline J gene. The chain couples TRBV6-4 to TRBJ2-6; TRBD1 aligns across 10 bases. This CDR3 region has 18 residues. The V gene's germline CDR1 is MRHNA and CDR2 SNTAGT. After removal of 2 bases from V and 1 base from J, the junction contained 5 bases not matched to a gene. The part of the CDR3 DNA that was read is TGTGCCAGCAGTGACGGACAGGGGGTGTTTTCTGGGGCCAACGTC. The encoded protein is CASSDGQGVFSGANV. The whole CDR3 sequence is CASSDGQGVFSGANVLTF.

This clone was recorded many times. The DNA ends 3 residues before the CDR3 does, and the rest of the CDR3 is filled in from the germline J gene. The genes are TRBV10-3 and TRBJ1-1; 10 nucleotides line up with TRBD1. J gave up 0 bases and V 2 bases, and 0 bases lay outside the gene matches. This CDR3 is 15 amino acids long. In germline, CDR1 is ENHRY, CDR2 SYGVKD. The part of the CDR3 DNA that was read is TGTGCCATCAGTGAGGGGACAGGGGTGAACACTGAA. This sequence encodes CAISEGTGVNTE. The entire CDR3 reads CAISEGTGVNTEAFF.

At least ten counts were recorded for this clone. The missing CDR3 end, 3 residues past where the read stops, is filled in from the germline J gene. The J gene is TRBJ2-5, the V gene TRBV20-1; 8 bases map to TRBD2. CDR1 and CDR2 from the germline V gene are DFQATT and SNEGSKA (reference sequence). CDR3 length equals 16 residues. Unmatched junction bases numbered 11, after V lost 4 bases and J lost 1 base. The CDR3 sequence is CSATPRAGAPQETQYF. The sequenced part of the CDR3 DNA is TGCAGTGCTACCCCGCGAGCGGGGGCCCCCCAAGAGACC.

This clone has ten or more counts. The read ends 3 residues early relative to the CDR3; the germline J gene fills the gap. V usage is TRBV30 and J usage is TRBJ2-2; 9 bases align to TRBD1. This CDR3 is 13 amino acids long. The germline CDR1 and CDR2 sequences are GTSNPN and SVGIG (reference sequence). V shed 3 bases and J 5 bases; nucleotides not matched to a gene: 1. Partial CDR3 DNA: TGTGCCTGGAGCGGACAGGGGACCGGGGAG. Its protein product is CAWSGQGTGE. The CDR3 reads in full as CAWSGQGTGELFF.

This clone has a count of ten or more. The read ends 3 residues early relative to the CDR3; the germline J gene fills the gap. The chain links TRBV5-6 to TRBJ1-1; a possible D gene is TRBD1 (5 bases). The V end was cut by 0 bases, the J end by 3 bases, with 6 bases between. The CDR3 runs 13 residues. Germline assignment: CDR1 SGHDT and CDR2 YYEEEE. CDR3 sequence: CASSLGRDTEAFF. Incomplete CDR3 DNA: TGTGCCAGCAGCTTGGGCAGGGACACTGAA.

This clone was seen ten or more times. The read falls 3 residues short of the CDR3 end, and the missing part is taken from the germline J gene. The chain joins TRBV6-2 or TRBV6-3 to TRBJ2-3; D may be TRBD1 (5 bases). Germline V gene data show CDR1 as MNHEY and CDR2 as SVGEGT. V lost 7 bases and J lost 1, with 9 bases in between. This CDR3 is 13 amino acids long. This CDR3 is CASNTGRTDTQYF. The sequenced CDR3 bases are TGTGCCAGCAACACAGGCCGCACAGATACG.

This clone occurred many times. The read terminates 3 residues before the CDR3 end, so the remaining end is supplied by the germline J gene. The gene calls are TRBV29-1 and TRBJ2-1, with TRBD2 as a possible D gene (5 bases). Trimming shortened V by 2 bases and J by 5 bases, and 16 bases separated the two germline ends. Germline CDR1 SQVTM, CDR2 ANQGSEA. The CDR3 totals 15 residues. CDR3 region: CSVEFLAIPDNEQFF. The part of the CDR3 DNA that was read is TGCAGCGTTGAATTTCTAGCCATCCCTGACAATGAG.

This clone was recorded at least ten times. Read sequence stops 3 residues before the CDR3 end, and the germline J gene provides the missing end. The V gene is TRBV7-9, the J gene TRBJ2-3; 8 nucleotides agree with TRBD1. CDR1 is SEHNR and CDR2 is FQNEAQ in the germline V gene (reference sequence). There are 14 residues in the CDR3. Trimming took 6 bases from V and 2 from J; bases not matched to a gene: 4. This CDR3 is CASRRTGTTDTQYF. The DNA read from the CDR3 is TGTGCCAGCAGAAGGACAGGGACCACAGATACG.

This clone has ten or more counts. The read terminates 3 residues before the CDR3 end, so the remaining end is supplied by the germline J gene. The chain couples TRBV10-3 to TRBJ1-1; maybe TRBD1 (6 bases). CDR1 and CDR2 (germline): ENHRY, SYGVKD. The CDR3 is made up of 13 amino acids. Trimming removed 6 bases at V and 1 base at J, with 9 bases between. The CDR3 is CAIRDRENTEAFF. The sequenced part of the CDR3 DNA is TGTGCCATCAGGGACAGAGAGAACACTGAA.

Ten or more counts support this clone. The read ends 3 residues shy of where the CDR3 ends; the end is completed using the germline J gene. V usage is TRBV24-1 and J usage is TRBJ2-1, with 7 bases identical to TRBD1. V lost 10 bases and J lost 2; bases outside the gene matches: 4. This CDR3 spans 13 amino acids. CDR1 is KGHDR and CDR2 is SFDVKD in the germline V gene. CDR3 DNA, as far as it was read: TGTGCCACGGGACAGCAAGCCTACAATGAG. Protein sequence: CATGQQAYNE. From start to end, the CDR3 is CATGQQAYNEQFF.

This clone was seen at least ten times. The observed sequence ends 3 residues before the CDR3 terminus, with the missing tail filled in from the germline J gene. V and J are TRBV2 and TRBJ1-5; 7 bases line up with TRBD1. The CDR3 is 14 residues long. The V gene end was trimmed by 4 bases and the J gene end by 5 bases; junction bases not matched to a gene: 5. The germline V gene has CDR1 SNHLY and CDR2 FYNNEI. The sequenced CDR3 bases are TGTGCCAGCAGTGGTACAGGGGAAGATCAGCCC. Translated: CASSGTGEDQP. The whole CDR3 protein reads CASSGTGEDQPQHF.

This clone appeared many times. The observed sequence ends 3 residues before the CDR3 terminus, with the missing tail filled in from the germline J gene. The rearrangement links TRBV29-1 to TRBJ2-1, with D perhaps TRBD2 (5 bases). Between the trimmed V and J ends, which lost 6 bases and 0 bases, there was a span of 18 bases. This CDR3 comprises 16 residues. Germline CDR1 is SQVTM and CDR2 is ANQGSEA. The CDR3 loop is CSVAMTEAVSYNEQFF. The CDR3 DNA, read in part, is TGCAGCGTGGCTATGACTGAAGCGGTCTCCTACAATGAG.

This clone was observed at least ten times. The CDR3 is cut off 3 residues early in the read; its end comes from the germline J gene. The rearrangement joins TRBV28 to TRBJ1-2; D is perhaps TRBD1 (5 bases). Trimming removed 5 bases at V and 3 bases at J, with 13 bases between. Germline V gene data show CDR1 as MDHEN and CDR2 as SYDVKM. CDR3 length equals 14 residues. The CDR3 DNA, read in part, is TGTGCCAGCAGTCTTTTAACAGGTCACTATGGC. Translation: CASSLLTGHYG. The whole CDR3 protein reads CASSLLTGHYGYTF.

In its sample, this clone was seen many times. The read is 3 residues too short to cover the CDR3 end, so that end is filled in from the germline J gene. This chain links TRBV12-3 or TRBV12-4 with TRBJ2-3; tentatively, D is TRBD2 (6 bases). This CDR3 region has 14 residues. Trimming cost V 5 bases and J 6 bases, with 15 bases left between them. CDR3 DNA, as far as it was read: TGTGCCAGCAGTCAAAGCGGGCCCCCGGATACG. Amino acids: CASSQSGPPDT. In full, the CDR3 reads CASSQSGPPDTQYF.

This clone was detected many times. The sequenced fragment ends 3 residues before the CDR3 boundary, so the rest is inferred from the germline J gene. The rearrangement links TRBV20-1 to TRBJ1-3, with D perhaps matching TRBD1 (6 bases). Germline CDR1 reads DFQATT; CDR2 reads SNEGSKA (reference sequence). This CDR3 spans 12 amino acids. The V and J ends lost 4 bases and 3 bases respectively, with 7 bases between them. The sequenced part of the CDR3 DNA is TGCAGTGCTACCAGGGGTGGAAACACC. Protein product: CSATRGGNT. The whole CDR3 region reads CSATRGGNTIYF.

In its sample, this clone was seen many times. The read ends 3 residues shy of where the CDR3 ends; the end is completed using the germline J gene. The chain couples TRBV14 to TRBJ2-1, with TRBD2 matching over 13 bases. The germline CDR1 and CDR2 sequences are SGHDN and FVKESK. The CDR3 covers 18 residues. V lost 0 bases and J lost 2; bases outside the gene matches: 4. This CDR3 is CASSQELLAGGTYNEQFF. The part of the CDR3 DNA that was read is TGTGCCAGCAGCCAAGAGTTACTAGCGGGAGGGACCTACAATGAG. The full variable domain, its missing parts supplied by reference TRBV14 and TRBJ2-1, is EAGVTQFPSHSVIEKGQTVTLRCDPISGHDNLYWYRRVMGKEIKFLLHFVKESKQDESGMPNNRFLAERTGGTYSTLKVQPAELEDSGVYFCASSQELLAGGTYNEQFFGPGTRLTVL.

This clone was counted at least ten times. The CDR3 end is not reached by the read, which stops 3 residues before it; the germline J gene fills it in. V is TRBV5-8 and J is TRBJ2-2; D not certain. The CDR3 covers 13 residues. The V gene's germline CDR1 is SGHTS and CDR2 YDEGEE. V lost 6 bases to trimming and J lost 4 bases, with 10 bases between them. Partial CDR3 DNA: TGTGCCAGCAACATTCTCAGCACCGGGGAG. Encoded protein: CASNILSTGE. The whole CDR3 sequence reads CASNILSTGELFF.

This clone was found many times. The missing CDR3 end, 3 residues past where the read stops, is filled in from the germline J gene. The chain employs TRBV11-2 and TRBJ2-1; D is perhaps TRBD2 (6 bases). The V end was cut by 6 bases, the J end by 4 bases, with 16 bases between. Germline lookup yields CDR1 SGHAT and CDR2 FQNNGV. The CDR3 covers 15 residues. CDR3 sequence reads: CASRLVGGLYNEQFF. The sequenced CDR3 bases are TGTGCCAGCAGGTTGGTCGGGGGACTTTACAATGAG. The whole variable domain, remainder taken from reference TRBV11-2 and TRBJ2-1, is EAGVAQSPRYKIIEKRQSVAFWCNPISGHATLYWYQQILGQGPKLLIQFQNNGVVDDSQLPKDRFSAERLKGVDSTLKIQPAKLEDSAVYLCASRLVGGLYNEQFFGPGTRLTVL.

This clone was seen more than once but under ten times. This likely stems from a read error, as it lies one base from a far larger clone. The read gets to within 3 residues of the CDR3 end, and the germline J gene fills in the rest. The chain has TRBV19 and TRBJ2-1; 9 nucleotides line up with TRBD2. Per germline, CDR1 LNHDA and CDR2 SQIVND (reference sequence). The CDR3 consists of 14 residues. After removal of 9 bases from V and 3 bases from J, the junction contained 6 bases not matched to a gene. CDR3 sequence reads: CARKRTSDYNEQFF. The CDR3 DNA, read in part, is TGTGCCAGAAAACGGACTAGCGACTACAATGAG.